The 21 T cell receptor beta chains reported below all come from one sample, sequenced in a study of T cell changes during pregnancy in multiple sclerosis (dated by TCRdb to the late 2010s). Receptor libraries were prepared by the immunoSEQ multiplex PCR assay. TCRdb took over this immuneACCESS table, retaining in-frame rearrangements with V and J assigned. Such tables are incomplete; in checked studies, under half of the missing clones stem from an unresolved V gene, and the remainder is unexplained. Within this sample are over 50,000 clones, with around 93% of them counted one time only. 1.5% to 2% of the sample is taken by the ten largest. Specimen: peripheral blood, collected in the second trimester of pregnancy. These receptors were obtained from a female donor with multiple sclerosis, enrolled in a pregnancy study.

The chain combines TRBV30 with TRBJ2-2, with 7 positions matching TRBD2. V lost 4 bases and J lost 6; bases outside the gene matches: 8. Germline CDR1 reads GTSNPN; CDR2 reads SVGIG (reference sequence). The CDR3 length is 14 residues. DNA of the CDR3: TGTGCCTGGAACGCGAGGGGAGGGCCCGGGGAGCTGTTTTTT. This encodes CAWNARGGPGELFF. Complete variable domain (other parts from reference TRBV30 and TRBJ2-2): SQTIHQWPATLVQPVGSPLSLECTVEGTSNPNLYWYRQAAGRGLQLLFYSVGIGQISSEVPQNLSASRPQDRQFILSSKKLLLSDSGFYLCAWNARGGPGELFFGEGSRLTVL.

The chain uses TRBV7-9 and TRBJ2-7, with D possibly being TRBD1 (6 bases). CDR1 SEHNR and CDR2 FQNEAQ come from the germline V gene (reference sequence). The germline V and J ends were trimmed by 5 bases and 0 bases, with 11 bases remaining between them. The length of the CDR3 is 14 residues. In DNA form, the CDR3 reads TGTGCCAGCAGCACCTACAGGGACTCCTACGAGCAGTACTTC. Translating it yields CASSTYRDSYEQYF.

The chain links TRBV27 to TRBJ2-2, with D possibly TRBD2 on 5 matching bases. Germline CDR1 MNHEY, CDR2 SMNVEV (reference sequence). The CDR3 extends over 13 amino acids. V was pared by 6 bases and J by 6 bases, with 11 bases between. DNA of the CDR3: TGTGCCAGCAGGCGCCTGGAGGCCGGGGAGCTGTTTTTT. This codes for CASRRLEAGELFF.

This chain joins TRBV12-5 and TRBJ2-5; TRBD1 aligns across 9 bases. This CDR3 has 15 residues. The germline gives CDR1 LGHNT, CDR2 FRNRAP. After removal of 6 bases from V and 5 bases from J, the junction contained 10 bases not matched to a gene. The CDR3 here is CASGKTGQGWETQYF. The CDR3 DNA reads as TGTGCTAGTGGAAAGACGGGACAGGGTTGGGAGACCCAGTACTTC.

The CDR3 sequence is CASSPDRVESTEAFF. CDR3 in DNA: TGTGCCAGCAGCCCGGACAGGGTTGAAAGCACTGAAGCTTTCTTT. This chain connects TRBV13 to TRBJ1-1, with 8 bases that match TRBD1. The V gene end was trimmed by 5 bases and the J gene end by 4 bases; junction bases not matched to a gene: 9. The CDR3 consists of 15 residues. CDR1 PRHDT and CDR2 FYEKMQ come from the germline V gene (reference sequence).

The CDR3: CASSVRTGMNTEAFF. As DNA, the CDR3 is TGTGCCAGCAGTGTTAGGACAGGGATGAACACTGAAGCTTTCTTT. This rearrangement joins TRBV2 to TRBJ1-1, with 8 bases aligning to TRBD1. CDR3 length: 15 residues. The V gene end was trimmed by 4 bases and the J gene end by 0 bases; junction bases not matched to a gene: 4. Germline V lookup: CDR1 SNHLY, CDR2 FYNNEI.

The V call is TRBV7-2, the J call TRBJ2-3; D may be TRBD2 (7 bases). V lost 3 bases and J lost 4, with 17 bases in between. The V gene's germline CDR1 is SGHTA and CDR2 FQGNSA. The CDR3 runs 16 residues. In DNA form, the CDR3 reads TGTGCCAGCAGCTTTCGTAGGGGAGGGGGGGCAGATACGCAGTATTTT. Its translation is CASSFRRGGGADTQYF. The full variable domain, completed using reference TRBV7-2 and TRBJ2-3, is GAGVSQSPSNKVTEKGKDVELRCDPISGHTALYWYRQSLGQGLEFLIYFQGNSAPDKSGLPSDRFSAERTGGSVSTLTIQRTQQEDSAVYLCASSFRRGGGADTQYFGPGTRLTVL.

The CDR3 nucleotides read TGTGCCATCAGTGAGTCGAAACTAGCGGGAGAGCAAGAGACCCAGTACTTC. It codes for CAISESKLAGEQETQYF. The V and J genes are TRBV10-3 and TRBJ2-5, with 11 bases aligning to TRBD2. The V gene's germline CDR1 is ENHRY and CDR2 SYGVKD. There are 17 residues in the CDR3. The V and J ends lost 0 bases and 2 bases, in that order; junction bases with no gene match: 5.

The chain carries TRBV6-5 and TRBJ2-1; D is perhaps TRBD2 (5 bases). The CDR3 is 15 residues long. Trimming shortened V by 2 bases and J by 0 bases, and 8 bases separated the two germline ends. Germline V gives CDR1 MNHEY, CDR2 SVGAGI. CDR3 residues: CASSYSGLSYNEQFF. Here the CDR3 DNA reads TGTGCCAGCAGTTACAGCGGTCTCTCCTACAATGAGCAGTTCTTC.

The V call is TRBV27, the J call TRBJ2-5, with TRBD1 as a possible D gene (6 bases). Deletions cut 5 bases from V and 3 bases from J, with 16 bases between. This CDR3 contains 15 residues. The germline gives CDR1 MNHEY, CDR2 SMNVEV (reference sequence). CDR3 region: CASSRFDRPEETQYF. CDR3 bases: TGTGCCAGCAGTAGATTCGACAGGCCAGAAGAGACCCAGTACTTC.

The V gene is TRBV5-4, the J gene TRBJ2-3; no firm D call. Trimming pared 0 bases from V and 7 bases from J, leaving 6 bases between. Germline values: CDR1 SGHNT, CDR2 YYREEE (reference sequence). The CDR3 covers 12 residues. The CDR3 here is CASSLAGHTQYF. CDR3 coding DNA: TGTGCCAGCAGCTTGGCCGGTCATACGCAGTATTTT.

CDR3 amino acids: CASKGVSPPPDTQYF. CDR3 nucleotides: TGTGCCAGCAAGGGGGTGAGCCCCCCCCCAGATACGCAGTATTTT. This chain uses TRBV6-5 with TRBJ2-3; D is possibly TRBD1 (6 bases). The CDR3 is 15 amino acids. The V and J ends lost 7 bases and 4 bases respectively, with 18 bases between them. Germline V gene lookup returns CDR1 MNHEY and CDR2 SVGAGI.

V usage is TRBV29-1 and J usage is TRBJ1-3; tentative D call: TRBD1 (6 bases). The CDR3 consists of 14 residues. The germline V gene has CDR1 SQVTM and CDR2 ANQGSEA. Trimming pared 7 bases from V and 0 bases from J, leaving 13 bases between. The CDR3 region is CSAATGNSGNTIYF. CDR3 DNA sequence: TGCAGCGCCGCTACAGGGAACTCTGGAAACACCATATATTTT. Together with reference TRBV29-1 and TRBJ1-3, the CDR3 gives the full variable domain: SAVISQKPSRDICQRGTSLTIQCQVDSQVTMMFWYRQQPGQSLTLIATANQGSEATYESGFVIDKFPISRPNLTFSTLTVSNMSPEDSSIYLCSAATGNSGNTIYFGEGSWLTVV.

This rearrangement joins TRBV7-9 to TRBJ2-7; D is ambiguous. CDR3 length: 13 residues. CDR1 is SEHNR, CDR2 FQNEAQ, per germline (reference sequence). Trimming removed 5 bases from V and 2 bases from J, with 10 bases in between. The CDR3 region has the DNA TGTGCCAGCAGCGCCAGCGAAACCTACGAGCAGTACTTC. It specifies CASSASETYEQYF.

This clone was seen a single time. This chain connects TRBV29-1 to TRBJ2-1; D unclear. CDR3 length equals 10 residues. The V gene lost 7 bases and the J gene lost 3 bases, with 4 bases spanning the gap. The germline CDR1 and CDR2 sequences are SQVTM and ANQGSEA. CDR3 sequence: CSANYNEQFF. CDR3 nucleotides: TGCAGCGCCAACTACAATGAGCAGTTCTTC.

V is TRBV27 and J is TRBJ2-1; 9 positions agree with TRBD2. Germline values: CDR1 MNHEY, CDR2 SMNVEV (reference sequence). The CDR3 sequence is 15 residues long. V lost 6 bases and J lost 1; bases outside the gene matches: 4. This CDR3 is CASRQSGRSYNEQFF. CDR3 sequence (DNA): TGTGCCAGCAGACAGAGCGGGAGGTCCTACAATGAGCAGTTCTTC.

This rearrangement joins TRBV6-5 to TRBJ2-7; D is uncertain. Germline V lookup: CDR1 MNHEY, CDR2 SVGAGI. Trimming left V 0 bases short and J 3 bases short, with 6 bases between. There are 13 residues in the CDR3. The CDR3 nucleotides are TGTGCCAGCAGTTACTCGCCGAGCTACGAGCAGTACTTC. Translated, it gives CASSYSPSYEQYF.

The rearrangement uses TRBV18 and TRBJ1-1; D is unresolved. Trimming cost V 6 bases and J 2 bases, with 16 bases left between them. This CDR3 is 15 amino acids long. CDR1 and CDR2 from the germline V gene are KGHSH and LQKENI. The CDR3 reads CASSPMGSGNTEAFF. The CDR3, as DNA: TGTGCCAGCTCCCCCATGGGCAGTGGCAACACTGAAGCTTTCTTT. Drawing the rest from reference TRBV18 and TRBJ1-1, the complete variable domain is NAGVMQNPRHLVRRRGQEARLRCSPMKGHSHVYWYRQLPEEGLKFMVYLQKENIIDESGMPKERFSAEFPKEGPSILRIQQVVRGDSAAYFCASSPMGSGNTEAFFGQGTRLTVV.

The genes are TRBV7-2 and TRBJ1-6; TRBD1 is a possible D gene (5 bases). The CDR3 is 15 residues long. The V end was cut by 7 bases, the J end by 7 bases, with 17 bases between. Looked up from germline, CDR1 is SGHTA and CDR2 is FQGNSA. The CDR3 here is CASNIGGTGNSPLHF. In nucleotides, the CDR3 is TGTGCCAGCAACATAGGCGGGACGGGGAATTCACCCCTCCACTTT.

In DNA form, the CDR3 reads TGTGCCAGTAGTCGGAGGACAGGGGTGGAGGAGCAGTACTTC. It translates to CASSRRTGVEEQYF. The V gene is TRBV19, the J gene TRBJ2-7; 9 bases are a match to TRBD1. J was trimmed by 7 bases and V by 5 bases; bases with no gene match: 9. Germline CDR1 LNHDA, CDR2 SQIVND (reference sequence). The CDR3 contains 14 residues.

As for this clone: Other DNA sequences in this sample translate to the same CDR3. V gene TRBV5-1 combines with J gene TRBJ1-1; perhaps TRBD1 as D (5 bases). The ends were cut back, 4 bases at V and 3 bases at J, with 7 bases in the middle. The CDR3 covers 12 residues. Germline CDR1 SGHRS, CDR2 YFSETQ. Here the CDR3 DNA reads TGCGCCAGCAGCACAGGCTACACTGAAGCTTTCTTT. This sequence encodes CASSTGYTEAFF.